The T cell receptor (beta chain) described here comes from a study of cytomegalovirus exposure and HLA in healthy donors. Overall study findings and caveats: CMV serostatus alone was available as immune exposure information.

The V end was cut by 7 bases, the J end by 0 bases, with 19 bases between. Per germline, CDR1 MNHEY and CDR2 SMNVEV (reference sequence). CDR3 length equals 16 residues. To note about this clone: The antigen is unknown.

In the PCR, 60 Vbeta and 13 Jbeta primers were used. This table comes from immunoSEQ multiplex PCR, and its TCRdb copy is limited to in-frame clones, with some not included. The data hold 160,000 or so clones, with roughly 80% observed a single time. This receptor was identified in a man between 18 and 29 years old in good health and CMV-seropositive. The chain joins TRBV27 to TRBJ2-7, with D possibly TRBD2 on 7 matching bases. Material for sequencing was PBMCs. DNA of the CDR3: TGTGCCAGCACCCAAAGGGGGGGGGCACTCTCCTACGAGCAGTACTTC. Translating it yields CASTQRGGALSYEQYF.